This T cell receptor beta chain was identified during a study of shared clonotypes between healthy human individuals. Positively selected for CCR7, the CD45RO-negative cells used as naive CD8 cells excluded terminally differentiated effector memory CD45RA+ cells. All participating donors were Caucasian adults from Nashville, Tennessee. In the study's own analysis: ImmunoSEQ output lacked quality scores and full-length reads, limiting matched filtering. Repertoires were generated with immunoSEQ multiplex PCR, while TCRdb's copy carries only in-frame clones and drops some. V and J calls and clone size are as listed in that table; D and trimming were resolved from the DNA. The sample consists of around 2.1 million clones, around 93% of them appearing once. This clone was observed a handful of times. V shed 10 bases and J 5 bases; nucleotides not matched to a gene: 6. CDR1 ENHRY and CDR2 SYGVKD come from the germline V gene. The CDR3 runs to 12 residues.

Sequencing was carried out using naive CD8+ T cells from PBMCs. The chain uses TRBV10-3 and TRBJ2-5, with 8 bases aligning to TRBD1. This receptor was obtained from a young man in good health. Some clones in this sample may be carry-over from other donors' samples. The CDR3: CATRTGLETQYF. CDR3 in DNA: TGTGCCACCCGGACAGGGCTGGAGACCCAGTACTTC.